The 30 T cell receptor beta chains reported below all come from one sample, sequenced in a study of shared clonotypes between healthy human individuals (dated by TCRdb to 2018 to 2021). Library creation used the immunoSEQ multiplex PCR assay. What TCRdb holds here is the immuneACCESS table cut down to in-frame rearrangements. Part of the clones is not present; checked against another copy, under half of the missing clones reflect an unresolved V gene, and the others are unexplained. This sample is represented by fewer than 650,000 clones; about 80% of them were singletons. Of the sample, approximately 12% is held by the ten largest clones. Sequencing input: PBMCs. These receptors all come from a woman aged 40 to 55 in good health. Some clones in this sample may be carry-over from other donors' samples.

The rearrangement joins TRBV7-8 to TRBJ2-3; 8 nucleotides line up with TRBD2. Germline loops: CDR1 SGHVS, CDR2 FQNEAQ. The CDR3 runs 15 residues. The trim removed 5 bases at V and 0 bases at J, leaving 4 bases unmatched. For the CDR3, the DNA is TGTGCCAGCAGCCTATTAGCGGGGAGCACAGATACGCAGTATTTT. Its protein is CASSLLAGSTDTQYF.

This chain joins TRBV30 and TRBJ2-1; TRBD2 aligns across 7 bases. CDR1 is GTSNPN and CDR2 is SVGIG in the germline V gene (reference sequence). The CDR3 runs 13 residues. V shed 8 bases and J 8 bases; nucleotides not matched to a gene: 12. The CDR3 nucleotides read TGTGCCGGGGGGGAGAGGCGGGACGATGAGCAGTTCTTC. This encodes CAGGERRDDEQFF.

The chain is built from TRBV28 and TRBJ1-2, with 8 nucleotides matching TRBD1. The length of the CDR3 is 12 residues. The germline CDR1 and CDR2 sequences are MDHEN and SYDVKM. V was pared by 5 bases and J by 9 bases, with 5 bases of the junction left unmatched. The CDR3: CASSQQGVSYTF. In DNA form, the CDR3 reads TGTGCCAGCAGTCAACAGGGGGTCAGCTACACCTTC.

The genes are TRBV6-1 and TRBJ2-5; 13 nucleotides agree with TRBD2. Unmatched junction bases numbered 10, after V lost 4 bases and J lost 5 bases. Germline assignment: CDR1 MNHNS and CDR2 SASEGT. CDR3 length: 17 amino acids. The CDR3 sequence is CASSARGLAGMSETQYF. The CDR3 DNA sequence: TGTGCCAGCAGTGCACGGGGACTAGCGGGAATGAGCGAGACCCAGTACTTC.

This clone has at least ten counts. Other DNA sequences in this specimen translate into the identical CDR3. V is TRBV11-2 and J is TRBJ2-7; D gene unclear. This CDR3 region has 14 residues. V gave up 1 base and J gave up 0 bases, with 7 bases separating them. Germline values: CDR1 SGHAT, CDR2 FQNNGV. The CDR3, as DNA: TGTGCCAGCAGCTTAGGTGGCAGCTCCTACGAGCAGTACTTC. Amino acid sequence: CASSLGGSSYEQYF.

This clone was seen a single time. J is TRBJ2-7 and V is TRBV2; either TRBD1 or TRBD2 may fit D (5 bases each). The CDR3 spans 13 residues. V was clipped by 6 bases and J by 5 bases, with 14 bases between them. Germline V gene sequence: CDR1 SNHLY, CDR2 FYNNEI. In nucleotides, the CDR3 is TGTGCCAGCAGCGAGCGTCGGGGCGACGAGCAGTACTTC. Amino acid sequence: CASSERRGDEQYF.

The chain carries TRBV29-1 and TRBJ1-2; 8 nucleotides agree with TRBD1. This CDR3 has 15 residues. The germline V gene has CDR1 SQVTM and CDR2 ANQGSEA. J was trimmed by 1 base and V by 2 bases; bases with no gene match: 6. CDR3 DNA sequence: TGCAGCGTTGAAATCCCCGACAGGGGTAACTATGGCTACACCTTC. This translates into CSVEIPDRGNYGYTF.

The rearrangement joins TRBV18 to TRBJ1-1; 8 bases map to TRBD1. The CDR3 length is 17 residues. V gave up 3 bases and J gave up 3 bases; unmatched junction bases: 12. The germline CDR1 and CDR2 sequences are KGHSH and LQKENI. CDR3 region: CASSPDRVLGKDTEAFF. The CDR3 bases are TGTGCCAGCTCACCGGACAGGGTCTTGGGTAAGGACACTGAAGCTTTCTTT.

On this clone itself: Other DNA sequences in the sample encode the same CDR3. In DNA, the CDR3 is TGTGCCAGCAGTTCCCCCACAGATACGCAGTATTTT. The encoded protein is CASSSPTDTQYF. This rearrangement joins TRBV28 to TRBJ2-3, with D unresolved. Germline CDR1 MDHEN, CDR2 SYDVKM. Trimming pared 4 bases from V and 2 bases from J, leaving 4 bases between. This CDR3 spans 12 amino acids.

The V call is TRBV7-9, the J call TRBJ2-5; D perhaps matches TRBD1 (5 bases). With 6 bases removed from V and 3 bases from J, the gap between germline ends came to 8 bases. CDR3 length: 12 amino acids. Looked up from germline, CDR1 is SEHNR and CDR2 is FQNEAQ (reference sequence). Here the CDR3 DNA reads TGTGCCAGCAGGCGCAGGGAAGAGACCCAGTACTTC. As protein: CASRRREETQYF. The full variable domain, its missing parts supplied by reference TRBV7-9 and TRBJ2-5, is DTGVSQNPRHKITKRGQNVTFRCDPISEHNRLYWYRQTLGQGPEFLTYFQNEAQLEKSRLLSDRFSAERPKGSFSTLEIQRTEQGDSAMYLCASRRREETQYFGPGTRLLVL.

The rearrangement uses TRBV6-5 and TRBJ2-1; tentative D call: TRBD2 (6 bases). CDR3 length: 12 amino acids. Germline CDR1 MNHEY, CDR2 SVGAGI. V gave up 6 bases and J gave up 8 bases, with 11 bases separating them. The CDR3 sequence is CASRTGGYEQFF. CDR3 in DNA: TGTGCCAGCAGAACCGGAGGGTATGAGCAGTTCTTC.

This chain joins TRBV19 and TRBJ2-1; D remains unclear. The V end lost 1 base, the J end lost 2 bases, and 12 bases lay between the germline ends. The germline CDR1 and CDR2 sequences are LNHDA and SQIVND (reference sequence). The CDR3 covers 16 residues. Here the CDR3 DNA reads TGTGCCAGTAGTATAGCTCAAATTAGGGCCTACAATGAGCAGTTCTTC. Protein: CASSIAQIRAYNEQFF.

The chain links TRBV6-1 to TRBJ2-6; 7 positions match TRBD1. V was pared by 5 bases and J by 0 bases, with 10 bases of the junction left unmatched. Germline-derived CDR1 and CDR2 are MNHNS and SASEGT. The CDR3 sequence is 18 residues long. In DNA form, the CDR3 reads TGTGCCAGCAGTAAAGACAGGGATCGTTACTCTGGGGCCAACGTCCTGACTTTC. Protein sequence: CASSKDRDRYSGANVLTF.

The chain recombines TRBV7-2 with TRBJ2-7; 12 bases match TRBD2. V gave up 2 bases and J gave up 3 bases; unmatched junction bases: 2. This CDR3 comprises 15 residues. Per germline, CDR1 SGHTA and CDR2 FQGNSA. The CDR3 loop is CASSLTTSGGYEQYF. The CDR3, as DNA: TGTGCCAGCAGCTTAACGACTAGCGGGGGCTACGAGCAGTACTTC.

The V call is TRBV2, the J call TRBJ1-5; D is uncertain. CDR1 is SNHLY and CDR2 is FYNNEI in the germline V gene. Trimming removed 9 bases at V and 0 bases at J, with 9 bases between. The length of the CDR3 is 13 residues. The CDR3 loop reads CASELGSNQPQHF. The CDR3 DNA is TGTGCCAGTGAGTTGGGTAGCAATCAGCCCCAGCATTTT.

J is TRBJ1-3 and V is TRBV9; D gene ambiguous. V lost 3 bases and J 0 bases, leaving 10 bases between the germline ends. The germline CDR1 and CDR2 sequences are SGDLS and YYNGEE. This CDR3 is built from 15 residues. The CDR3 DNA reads TGTGCCAGCAGCGCGGACTTGCGCTCTGGAAACACCATATATTTT. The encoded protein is CASSADLRSGNTIYF.

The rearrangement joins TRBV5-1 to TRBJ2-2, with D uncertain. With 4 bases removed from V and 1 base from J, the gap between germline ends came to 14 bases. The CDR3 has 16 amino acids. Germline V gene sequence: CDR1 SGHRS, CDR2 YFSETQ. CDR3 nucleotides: TGCGCCAGCAGCCCCTGGGCTAACGGGAACACCGGGGAGCTGTTTTTT. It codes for CASSPWANGNTGELFF.

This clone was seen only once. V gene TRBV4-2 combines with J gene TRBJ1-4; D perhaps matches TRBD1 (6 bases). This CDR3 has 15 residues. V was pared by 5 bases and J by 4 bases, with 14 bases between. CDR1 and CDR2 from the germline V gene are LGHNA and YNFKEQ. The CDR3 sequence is CASSLERGNNEKLFF. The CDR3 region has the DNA TGTGCCAGCAGCTTGGAGAGGGGGAATAATGAAAAACTGTTTTTT.

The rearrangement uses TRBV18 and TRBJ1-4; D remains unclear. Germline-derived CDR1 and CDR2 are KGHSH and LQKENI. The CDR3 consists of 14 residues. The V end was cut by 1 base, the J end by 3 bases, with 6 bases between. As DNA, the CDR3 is TGTGCCAGCTCACCACGGGGAGCTAATGAAAAACTGTTTTTT. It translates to CASSPRGANEKLFF.

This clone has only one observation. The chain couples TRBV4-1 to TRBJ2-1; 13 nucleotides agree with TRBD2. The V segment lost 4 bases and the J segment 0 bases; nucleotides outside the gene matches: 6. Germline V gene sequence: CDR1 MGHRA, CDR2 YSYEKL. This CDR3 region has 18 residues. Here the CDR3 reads CASSRGLAGRSSYNEQFF. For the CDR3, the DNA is TGCGCCAGCAGCCGGGGACTAGCGGGACGTAGCTCCTACAATGAGCAGTTCTTC.

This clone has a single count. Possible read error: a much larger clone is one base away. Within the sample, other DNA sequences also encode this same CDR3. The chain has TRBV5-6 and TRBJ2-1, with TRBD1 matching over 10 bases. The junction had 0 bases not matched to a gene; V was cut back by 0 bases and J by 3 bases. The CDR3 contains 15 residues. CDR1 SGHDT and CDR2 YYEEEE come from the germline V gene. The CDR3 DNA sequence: TGTGCCAGCAGCTTGGGGACAGGGGGCTACAATGAGCAGTTCTTC. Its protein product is CASSLGTGGYNEQFF.

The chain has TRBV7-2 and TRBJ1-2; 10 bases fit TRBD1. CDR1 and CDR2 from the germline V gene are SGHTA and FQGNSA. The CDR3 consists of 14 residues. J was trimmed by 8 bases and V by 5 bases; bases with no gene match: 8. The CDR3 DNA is TGTGCCAGCAGCGGCTCCGGGACAGGGGTGGGCTACACCTTC. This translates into CASSGSGTGVGYTF.

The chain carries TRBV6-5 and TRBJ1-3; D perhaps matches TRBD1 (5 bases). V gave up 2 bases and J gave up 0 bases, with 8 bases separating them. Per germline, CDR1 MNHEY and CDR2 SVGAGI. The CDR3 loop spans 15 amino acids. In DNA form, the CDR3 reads TGTGCCAGCAGTTACGCAGGGACCTCTGGAAACACCATATATTTT. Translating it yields CASSYAGTSGNTIYF.

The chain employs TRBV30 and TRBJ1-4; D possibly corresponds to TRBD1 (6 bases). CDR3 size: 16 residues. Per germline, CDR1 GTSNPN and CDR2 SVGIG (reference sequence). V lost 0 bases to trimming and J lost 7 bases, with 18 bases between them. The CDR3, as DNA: TGTGCCTGGAGTGTAGTCCCACAGGGCCCGCGTGAAAAACTGTTTTTT. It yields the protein CAWSVVPQGPREKLFF.

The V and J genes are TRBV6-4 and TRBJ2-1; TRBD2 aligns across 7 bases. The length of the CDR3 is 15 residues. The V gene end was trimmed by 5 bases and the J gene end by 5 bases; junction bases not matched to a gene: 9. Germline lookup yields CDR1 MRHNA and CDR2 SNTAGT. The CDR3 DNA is TGTGCCAGCAGTAAGCAGGCGGGGGTGGACAATGAGCAGTTCTTC. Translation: CASSKQAGVDNEQFF.

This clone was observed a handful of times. CDR3 in amino acids: CASSQAASGSFHEQFF. DNA for the CDR3: TGTGCCAGCAGCCAAGCGGCTAGCGGGAGTTTCCATGAGCAGTTCTTC. This sequence joins TRBV7-9 and TRBJ2-1; 10 nucleotides line up with TRBD2. With 5 bases clipped from V and 8 bases from J, the junction kept 12 bases outside the gene matches. The germline V gene encodes CDR1 SEHNR and CDR2 FQNEAQ (reference sequence). This CDR3 region has 16 residues. The whole variable domain, filled in from reference TRBV7-9 and TRBJ2-1, reads DTGVSQNPRHKITKRGQNVTFRCDPISEHNRLYWYRQTLGQGPEFLTYFQNEAQLEKSRLLSDRFSAERPKGSFSTLEIQRTEQGDSAMYLCASSQAASGSFHEQFFGPGTRLTVL.

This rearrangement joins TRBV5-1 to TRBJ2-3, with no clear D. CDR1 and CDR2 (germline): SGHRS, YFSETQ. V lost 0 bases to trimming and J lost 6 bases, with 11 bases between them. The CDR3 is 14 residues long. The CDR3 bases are TGCGCCAGCAGCTTGGAGGTAGGGATGGATACGCAGTATTTT. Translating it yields CASSLEVGMDTQYF.

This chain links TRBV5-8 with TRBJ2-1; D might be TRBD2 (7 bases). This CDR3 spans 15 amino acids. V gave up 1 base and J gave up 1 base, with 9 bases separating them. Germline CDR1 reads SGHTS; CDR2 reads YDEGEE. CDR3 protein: CASSLRGGSYNEQFF. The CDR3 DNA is TGTGCCAGCAGCTTGAGGGGGGGTTCCTACAATGAGCAGTTCTTC.

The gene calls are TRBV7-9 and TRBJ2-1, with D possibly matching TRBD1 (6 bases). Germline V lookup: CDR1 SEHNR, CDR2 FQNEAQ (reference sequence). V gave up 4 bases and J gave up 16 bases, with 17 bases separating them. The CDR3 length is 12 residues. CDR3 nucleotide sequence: TGTGCCAGCAGCTACCCCGGGACACCCCACTTCTTC. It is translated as CASSYPGTPHFF.

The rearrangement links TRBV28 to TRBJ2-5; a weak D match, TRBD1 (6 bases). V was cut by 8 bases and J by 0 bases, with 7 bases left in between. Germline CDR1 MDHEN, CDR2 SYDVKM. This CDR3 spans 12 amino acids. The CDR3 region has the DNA TGTGCCAGCCAGGGGTACCAAGAGACCCAGTACTTC. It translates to CASQGYQETQYF.